This T cell receptor beta chain was found in a study of T cell repertoires in cytomegalovirus infection. Overall study context: Indicated by public TCR beta signatures were CMV infection and matching HLA type. Overall study findings and caveats: Predominance within the ex vivo response was attributable to HLA-C-restricted CMV-specific TCR beta clonotypes. Cumulative frequency of public TCR beta families picked out carriers of CMV plus the relevant HLA.

The junction had 10 bases not matched to a gene; V was cut back by 0 bases and J by 9 bases. CDR3 size: 15 residues. In germline, CDR1 is DFQATT, CDR2 SNEGSKA (reference sequence). This clonotype turned up a few times. Its antigen is unidentified. TCRdb analysed the reads with MiXCR anew, one entry per CDR3 protein. In the table there are 400,000 to 550,000 distinct CDR3 sequences, approximately 11% of which are singletons. V is TRBV20-1 and J is TRBJ1-2; 10 bases match TRBD1. The sample taken for sequencing was PBMCs. The source is a human donor in good health (CMV status not recorded). Some clones in this sample may be carry-over from other donors' samples. The CDR3 protein is CSAREGGTGASSYTF. Here the CDR3 DNA reads TGCAGTGCTAGAGAGGGCGGGACAGGGGCCTCTAGCTACACCTTC.